This TCR beta chain originates from a study of cytomegalovirus exposure and HLA in healthy donors. Overall study findings and caveats: Being productive about 90% or about 30% of the time was typical of most TCR beta V segments in an earlier analysis.

Both 60 Vbeta primers and 13 Jbeta primers went into the PCR. Generated by immunoSEQ multiplex PCR, the TCRdb table keeps only in-frame clones and is missing some. The repertoire includes about 85,000 clones, around 80% of them detected once, and 32% sits in the top ten. About this clone: Its antigen is as yet unknown.

The V gene end was trimmed by 8 bases and the J gene end by 3 bases; junction bases not matched to a gene: 8. Germline values: CDR1 MNHNS, CDR2 SASEGT. The CDR3 is made up of 15 amino acids. This chain links TRBV6-1 with TRBJ2-3; 10 bases fit TRBD1. The sequencing input was PBMCs. The clonotype comes from a man aged 45-65 years in good health and CMV-seropositive. In DNA, the CDR3 is TGTGCCAGCCGAGACAGGGGGCAATTGACAGATACGCAGTATTTT. Amino acids: CASRDRGQLTDTQYF.